Listed below are T cell receptor beta chains from one sample, sequenced in a study of blood T cell repertoires in COVID-19. Generated by immunoSEQ multiplex PCR, the TCRdb table keeps only in-frame clones and is missing some. The profile shows around 370,000 clones, around 91% of them singletons. The sample consisted of peripheral blood. The source of these receptors is a woman in her late teens or twenties who had recovered from COVID-19. Each CDR3 is given without its conserved first and last residue. Clone size appears in some rows only: once, few, many, or a class for an expanded clone.

>.|TRBV6-4|TRBJ1-5
ASSPDTDQPQH
>.|TRBV6-2/TRBV6-3|TRBJ1-6
ASSYSLSGPLH
>once|TRBV4-3|TRBJ1-6
ASSQFSQGWGHNSPLH
>.|TRBV5-1|TRBJ2-3
ASSHPGLAPSNYSADTQY
>.|TRBV2|TRBJ1-5
ASSDRINQPQH
>.|TRBV28|TRBJ1-5
ASSSGQGGGNQPQH
>once|TRBV4-1|TRBJ2-6
ASSHVPGQGSGANVLT
>.|TRBV30|TRBJ1-5
AWSADRNQPQH
>.|TRBV6-5|TRBJ2-1
ASSYGLAGNNEQF
>.|TRBV3-1/TRBV3-2|TRBJ1-1
ASLGRNTEAF
>.|TRBV28|TRBJ2-5
ASKTGGTGETQY
>.|TRBV4-3|TRBJ2-3
ASSQDKTSGPTDTQY
>.|TRBV5-1|TRBJ2-3
ASSAQAGVVDTQY